Below are 23 T cell receptor beta chains sequenced from a single sample in a study of cytomegalovirus exposure and HLA in healthy donors. Primers included in the PCR were 60 Vbeta and 13 Jbeta primers. Only in-frame clones appear in the TCRdb table, and some are missing; sequencing was by immunoSEQ multiplex PCR. Recorded for this sample: about 150,000 clones. Sequencing was performed on PBMCs. The receptors stem from a man aged 25-45 years in good health and CMV-seronegative.

The V call is TRBV7-9, the J call TRBJ1-2; 7 bases are shared with TRBD1. The CDR3 is 13 amino acids. CDR1 SEHNR and CDR2 FQNEAQ come from the germline V gene (reference sequence). V lost 3 bases and J lost 5; bases outside the gene matches: 3. The CDR3 DNA is TGTGCCAGCAGCTTCGGGACAGATTATGGCTACACCTTC. Its protein product is CASSFGTDYGYTF.

The rearrangement links TRBV7-3 to TRBJ1-2, with TRBD1 identical over 7 bases. J gave up 4 bases and V 5 bases, and 16 bases lay outside the gene matches. The germline CDR1 and CDR2 sequences are SGHTA and FQGTGA. CDR3 length: 17 residues. CDR3 region: CASSPNGGLGGGYGYTF. CDR3 coding DNA: TGTGCCAGCAGCCCGAACGGGGGACTAGGGGGCGGCTATGGCTACACCTTC.

Comments on this clone: This sample includes further DNA sequences coding for the same CDR3. The chain combines TRBV29-1 with TRBJ2-7, with TRBD1 identical over 10 bases. Germline CDR1 SQVTM, CDR2 ANQGSEA. The V segment lost 6 bases and the J segment 0 bases; nucleotides outside the gene matches: 8. The CDR3 totals 15 residues. CDR3 loop: CSVVRDRGYSYEQYF. CDR3 in DNA: TGCAGCGTCGTGAGGGACAGGGGCTACTCCTACGAGCAGTACTTC.

In the case of this clone: Within the sample, other DNA sequences also encode this same CDR3. The CDR3, as DNA: TGTGCCAGCAGCTCGGGACTAGCGGGAGGAGGTGATACGCAGTATTTT. Translated: CASSSGLAGGGDTQYF. V usage is TRBV5-4 and J usage is TRBJ2-3, with 15 bases fitting TRBD2. Germline V lookup: CDR1 SGHNT, CDR2 YYREEE (reference sequence). J gave up 6 bases and V 3 bases, and 5 bases lay outside the gene matches. The length of the CDR3 is 16 residues. The full variable domain, completed using reference TRBV5-4 and TRBJ2-3, is ETGVTQSPTHLIKTRGQQVTLRCSSQSGHNTVSWYQQALGQGPQFIFQYYREEENGRGNFPPRFSGLQFPNYSSELNVNALELDDSALYLCASSSGLAGGGDTQYFGPGTRLTVL.

The chain combines TRBV5-1 with TRBJ1-2; no clear D gene. The CDR3 runs 17 residues. CDR1 SGHRS and CDR2 YFSETQ come from the germline V gene. Trimming took off 0 bases at V and 2 bases at J, with 17 bases between the two ends. This CDR3 reads CASSLVFDEGGNYGYTF. CDR3 DNA: TGCGCCAGCAGCTTGGTATTTGACGAGGGCGGGAACTATGGCTACACCTTC.

The chain recombines TRBV6-5 with TRBJ2-6; no clear D. V was shortened by 0 bases and J by 0 bases, with 6 bases between the two germline ends. CDR1 and CDR2 from the germline V gene are MNHEY and SVGAGI. This CDR3 has 16 amino acids. The DNA of the CDR3 is TGTGCCAGCAGTTACTCAGATAGCTCTGGGGCCAACGTCCTGACTTTC. It specifies CASSYSDSSGANVLTF.

The rearrangement joins TRBV10-3 to TRBJ1-5; D remains ambiguous. V shed 10 bases and J shed 4 bases, with 11 bases lying between them. From germline, CDR1 is ENHRY and CDR2 SYGVKD. There are 12 residues in the CDR3. In nucleotides, the CDR3 is TGTGCCACCGCCGACTTAAATCAGCCCCAGCATTTT. It codes for CATADLNQPQHF.

V gene TRBV28 combines with J gene TRBJ2-2; D ambiguous. The V and J ends lost 5 bases and 5 bases respectively, with 9 bases between them. CDR1 and CDR2 from the germline V gene are MDHEN and SYDVKM. The CDR3 length is 13 residues. The CDR3 coding sequence is TGTGCCAGCAGTGAGATCCAAACCGGGGAGCTGTTTTTT. As protein: CASSEIQTGELFF.

CDR3 protein: CASSLAIGTEAFF. The CDR3 DNA reads TGCGCCAGCAGCTTGGCCATAGGGACAGAAGCTTTCTTT. The V and J genes are TRBV5-1 and TRBJ1-1, with D possibly matching TRBD1 (6 bases). Trimming pared 0 bases from V and 8 bases from J, leaving 11 bases between. Germline lookup yields CDR1 SGHRS and CDR2 YFSETQ. CDR3 length: 13 amino acids.

The chain employs TRBV5-1 and TRBJ2-1; 12 bases align to TRBD2. Germline trimming cut 4 bases from V and 8 bases from J; bases unmatched to any gene: 7. In germline, CDR1 is SGHRS, CDR2 YFSETQ. The CDR3 has 15 residues. The CDR3, as DNA: TGCGCCAGCAGCCCGGCGGCTAGCGGGAGGGATGAGCAGTTCTTC. Translated: CASSPAASGRDEQFF.

The chain couples TRBV5-1 to TRBJ2-1, with D maybe TRBD2 (6 bases). Trimming pared 3 bases from V and 3 bases from J, leaving 10 bases between. CDR1 SGHRS and CDR2 YFSETQ come from the germline V gene. The CDR3 has 14 residues. This CDR3 is CASSSGTLYNEQFF. The CDR3 DNA reads TGCGCCAGCAGCTCGGGGACTCTCTACAATGAGCAGTTCTTC.

The chain uses TRBV5-1 and TRBJ1-1, with a tentative D call TRBD1 (5 bases). Per germline, CDR1 SGHRS and CDR2 YFSETQ. Trimming left V 4 bases short and J 4 bases short, with 17 bases between. The CDR3 runs to 15 residues. DNA for the CDR3: TGCGCCAGCAGCCTGACTGGGGGGAAGGGCACTGAAGCTTTCTTT. This encodes CASSLTGGKGTEAFF.

This chain uses TRBV4-1 with TRBJ1-2; 9 bases are a match to TRBD1. Per germline, CDR1 MGHRA and CDR2 YSYEKL. Unmatched junction bases numbered 10, after V lost 6 bases and J lost 8 bases. This CDR3 region has 14 residues. CDR3 in amino acids: CASSDKQGASGYTF. The CDR3 nucleotides read TGCGCCAGCAGTGACAAACAGGGGGCGTCGGGCTACACCTTC.

J is TRBJ2-7 and V is TRBV6-6, with TRBD2 identical over 7 bases. The CDR3 totals 14 residues. Per the germline V gene, CDR1 is MNHNY and CDR2 is SVGAGI (reference sequence). V lost 3 bases and J lost 12; bases outside the gene matches: 14. In nucleotides, the CDR3 is TGTGCCAGCAGTTATGGTCCCAGGGAGGGTTTGTGGTACTTC. This codes for CASSYGPREGLWYF.

The V call is TRBV19, the J call TRBJ1-5; the D gene is possibly TRBD1 (5 bases). The CDR3 has 13 residues. Germline CDR1 reads LNHDA; CDR2 reads SQIVND (reference sequence). V lost 7 bases and J lost 3, with 10 bases in between. The CDR3 DNA follows: TGTGCCAGTACCTCAGGGTTCAATCAGCCCCAGCATTTT. Encoded protein: CASTSGFNQPQHF. The variable domain in full, completed from reference TRBV19 and TRBJ1-5, reads DGGITQSPKYLFRKEGQNVTLSCEQNLNHDAMYWYRQDPGQGLRLIYYSQIVNDFQKGDIAEGYSVSREKKESFPLTVTSAQKNPTAFYLCASTSGFNQPQHFGDGTRLSIL.

The chain joins TRBV28 to TRBJ2-2; 7 bases map to TRBD1. Germline trimming cut 6 bases from V and 3 bases from J; bases unmatched to any gene: 7. This CDR3 contains 15 residues. Per germline, CDR1 MDHEN and CDR2 SYDVKM. The CDR3 protein is CASRRNRGYTGELFF. DNA for the CDR3: TGTGCCAGCAGACGGAACAGGGGCTACACCGGGGAGCTGTTTTTT.

J is TRBJ1-1 and V is TRBV11-2, with no clear D. V lost 2 bases, J lost 8 bases, and 6 bases lay in between. This CDR3 contains 11 residues. Germline V gives CDR1 SGHAT, CDR2 FQNNGV. The CDR3 protein is CASSLTTEAFF. For the CDR3, the DNA is TGTGCCAGCAGCTTAACAACCGAAGCTTTCTTT.

The chain carries TRBV6-1 and TRBJ2-1; D perhaps matches TRBD2 (5 bases). Germline V gene sequence: CDR1 MNHNS, CDR2 SASEGT. The CDR3 contains 13 residues. V shed 8 bases and J shed 9 bases, with 17 bases lying between them. CDR3 protein: CASAPGRGTEQFF. In nucleotides, the CDR3 is TGTGCCAGCGCCCCCGGCCGGGGAACTGAGCAGTTCTTC.

This chain joins TRBV19 and TRBJ2-7, with 8 bases that match TRBD2. CDR1 LNHDA and CDR2 SQIVND come from the germline V gene (reference sequence). V shed 5 bases and J 5 bases; nucleotides not matched to a gene: 5. This CDR3 spans 13 amino acids. The CDR3 DNA sequence: TGTGCCAGTAGTTTCGGACTAGCCGACGAGCAGTACTTC. This gives the protein CASSFGLADEQYF.

The chain combines TRBV5-4 with TRBJ1-6, with D tentatively TRBD1 (5 bases). Germline V gene data show CDR1 as SGHNT and CDR2 as YYREEE (reference sequence). The CDR3 length is 14 residues. Trimming took off 3 bases at V and 9 bases at J, with 13 bases between the two ends. The CDR3: CASSSEWRGSPLHF. The CDR3, as DNA: TGTGCCAGCAGCTCGGAGTGGAGGGGTTCACCCCTCCACTTT.

This chain joins TRBV5-6 and TRBJ2-1; D perhaps matches TRBD1 (5 bases). V lost 0 bases to trimming and J lost 3 bases, with 7 bases between them. CDR1 is SGHDT, CDR2 YYEEEE, per germline. CDR3 size: 14 residues. CDR3 region: CASSLVGLYNEQFF. CDR3 sequence (DNA): TGTGCCAGCAGCTTGGTGGGGCTCTACAATGAGCAGTTCTTC.

The J gene is TRBJ2-1, the V gene TRBV28; TRBD1 agrees at 9 bases. This CDR3 region has 15 residues. Germline V gene lookup returns CDR1 MDHEN and CDR2 SYDVKM. V was clipped by 6 bases and J by 8 bases; unmatched bases: 11. CDR3 nucleotides: TGTGCCAGCAGGGGGCCGGGACAGGGCTTCTATGAGCAGTTCTTC. Its translation is CASRGPGQGFYEQFF.

CDR3 region: CASSPVGTGNTGELFF. The CDR3 coding sequence is TGTGCCAGCAGCCCCGTAGGGACAGGGAACACCGGGGAGCTGTTTTTT. This chain uses TRBV28 with TRBJ2-2; 8 bases map to TRBD1. With 6 bases clipped from V and 1 base from J, the junction kept 7 bases outside the gene matches. Germline CDR1 is MDHEN and CDR2 is SYDVKM. This CDR3 is 16 amino acids long. Complete variable domain (other parts from reference TRBV28 and TRBJ2-2): DVKVTQSSRYLVKRTGEKVFLECVQDMDHENMFWYRQDPGLGLRLIYFSYDVKMKEKGDIPEGYSVSREKKERFSLILESASTNQTSMYLCASSPVGTGNTGELFFGEGSRLTVL.